The TCR beta chain under discussion was sequenced for a study of blood T cell repertoires in COVID-19. Across the study: T cells, B-cell-depleted T cells, or PBMCs provided the cDNA or gDNA that served as material.

How the authors handled the data: The authors estimated nucleated cell counts from reference gene primer amplification. Assay used: immunoSEQ multiplex PCR; TCRdb lists only in-frame clones, some missing. V and J calls plus clone size are reproduced from that table; the DNA served to infer D and trimming. Among around 320,000 clones listed, roughly nine tenths were seen once. Researchers sorted participants into cohorts using their self-reported clinical history. Participants classified as exposed had met a COVID-19 case within 2 weeks before study entry. The CDR3 covers 14 residues. Germline CDR1 reads SGHAT; CDR2 reads FQNNGV. The V and J ends lost 4 bases and 2 bases, in that order; junction bases with no gene match: 2.

This receptor was taken from a woman aged 25-40 years who had been exposed to COVID-19. The sample comprised PBMCs or T cells enriched from blood (not recorded which). The rearrangement links TRBV11-2 to TRBJ1-2, with TRBD1 matching 9 bases. Here the CDR3 reads CASSSGTGNYGYTF. As DNA, the CDR3 is TGTGCCAGCAGCTCCGGGACAGGGAACTATGGCTACACCTTC.